The rows below give T cell receptor beta chains drawn from one sample of a study of blood T cell repertoires in COVID-19. Produced via immunoSEQ multiplex PCR; TCRdb's table is partial and in-frame only. This table has approximately 670,000 clones, about nine tenths appearing once. The sample taken for sequencing was peripheral blood. These receptors originate from a woman younger than 35 with acute or convalescent COVID-19. Both conserved end residues are part of each CDR3. The D gene is left open where the match is weak. Clone size appears in some rows only: once, few, many, or a class for an expanded clone.

size | J | D | length | V | DNA | CDR3
NA | TRBJ1-1 | TRBD1 | 16 | TRBV9 | TGTGCCAGCAGCGCCACAGGGGGAGGACCTGGGACTGAAGCTTTCTTT | CASSATGGGPGTEAFF
NA | TRBJ1-1 | NA | 14 | TRBV19 | TGTGCCAGTAAAGCGGTGCAGGGGCTAACTGAAGCTTTCTTT | CASKAVQGLTEAFF
NA | TRBJ2-2 | TRBD1 | 15 | TRBV4-1 | TGCGCCAGCAGCCTACAGGGGATGAACACCGGGGAGCTGTTTTTT | CASSLQGMNTGELFF
NA | TRBJ2-3 | NA | 14 | TRBV5-1 | TGCGCCAGCAGTCATGGGCCAAGGGGAGATACGCAGTATTTT | CASSHGPRGDTQYF
NA | TRBJ2-2 | NA | 14 | TRBV5-6 | TGTGCCAGCAGCCTGGGACAGAACACCGGGGAGCTGTTTTTT | CASSLGQNTGELFF
NA | TRBJ2-7 | TRBD1 | 15 | TRBV7-2 | TGTGCCAGCAGCCAGCCAGGGGGTCATGGTTACGAGCAGTACTTC | CASSQPGGHGYEQYF
NA | TRBJ2-7 | NA | 18 | TRBV4-1 | TGCGCCAGCAGCCAAGGAGTTCGGGGGACAGTGGGTGCCTACGAGCAGTACTTC | CASSQGVRGTVGAYEQYF
NA | TRBJ1-1 | NA | 13 | TRBV6-5 | TGTGCCAGCAGCCGCTTAACGGACACTGAAGCTTTCTTT | CASSRLTDTEAFF
NA | TRBJ1-5 | TRBD1 | 15 | TRBV7-2 | TGTGCCAGCAGCTCGACAGGGTATAGCAATCAGCCCCAGCATTTT | CASSSTGYSNQPQHF
once | TRBJ2-7 | NA | 14 | TRBV10-3 | TGTGCCATCAGTGAGCCCGGGGTCTCCTACGAGCAGTACTTC | CAISEPGVSYEQYF
NA | TRBJ1-1 | NA | 13 | TRBV11-2 | TGTGCCAGCAGCTTAGTTAGACAGACTGAAGCTTTCTTT | CASSLVRQTEAFF
NA | TRBJ1-1 | NA | 18 | TRBV24-1 | TGTGCCACCAGTTACAGCCAGGCGCCGAATCTCCTGAACACTGAAGCTTTCTTT | CATSYSQAPNLLNTEAFF
NA | TRBJ2-7 | NA | 15 | TRBV7-9 | TGTGCCAGCAGCTTAGAGGCGGAGGGTGGCCACGAGCAGTACTTC | CASSLEAEGGHEQYF
NA | TRBJ1-6 | NA | 13 | TRBV19 | TGTGCCAGTACGCCCAGGCCGGGGACACCCCTCCACTTT | CASTPRPGTPLHF
once | TRBJ1-2 | NA | 13 | TRBV5-1 | TGCGCCAGCAGCTTGGTACAGAAATATGGCTACACCTTC | CASSLVQKYGYTF
NA | TRBJ1-5 | TRBD1 | 18 | TRBV27 | TGTGCCAGCAGGACCGGGACAGGGCCTTTGGTAAGCAATCAGCCCCAGCATTTT | CASRTGTGPLVSNQPQHF
once | TRBJ1-2 | NA | 14 | TRBV7-2 | TGTGCCAGCAGCTATTCCGGAACAGGAGGGGGCTACACCTTC | CASSYSGTGGGYTF
NA | TRBJ2-1 | TRBD1 | 14 | TRBV19 | TGTGCCAGTAAAACAGGGGCCCACTACAATGAGCAGTTCTTC | CASKTGAHYNEQFF
NA | TRBJ2-5 | NA | 17 | TRBV21-1 | TGTGCCAGCAGCTCCCGAGGGGAGCGGGGGTTGGAAGAGACCCAGTACTTC | CASSSRGERGLEETQYF
NA | TRBJ1-1 | NA | 14 | TRBV7-6 | TGTGCCAGCCTACCAGGGGATAGGACCACTGAAGCTTTCTTT | CASLPGDRTTEAFF
NA | TRBJ2-7 | TRBD2 | 14 | TRBV27 | TGTGCCAGCAGTTTAACCCCGGGGGGCTACGAGCAGTACTTC | CASSLTPGGYEQYF
NA | TRBJ1-1 | NA | 9 | TRBV2 | TGTGCCAGCAATAGACAGGCTTTCTTT | CASNRQAFF
NA | TRBJ2-3 | NA | 14 | TRBV7-2 | TGTGCCAGCAGCTTAGTAGTTAGCGCAGATACGCAGTATTTT | CASSLVVSADTQYF
NA | TRBJ1-6 | NA | 14 | TRBV28 | TGTGCCAGCAGGGATCAGGGGTATAATTCACCCCTCCACTTT | CASRDQGYNSPLHF
NA | TRBJ1-2 | NA | 15 | TRBV6-5 | TGTGCCAGCATCCTTGGGGCAGATGCTAACTATGGCTACACCTTC | CASILGADANYGYTF
NA | TRBJ1-3 | NA | 15 | TRBV4-1 | TGCGCCAGCAGCCCCACGTGGGGAGCCGGAAACACCATATATTTT | CASSPTWGAGNTIYF
NA | TRBJ1-5 | TRBD1 | 14 | TRBV6-5 | TGTGCCAGCACCCGGGGACAGACTTATCAGCCCCAGCATTTT | CASTRGQTYQPQHF
NA | TRBJ1-2 | NA | 11 | TRBV6-5 | TGTGCCAGCCGGGACACTTATGGCTACACCTTC | CASRDTYGYTF
NA | TRBJ2-2 | NA | 14 | TRBV6-5 | TGTGCCACCTTGACTCTAGGCAACACCGGGGAGCTGTTTTTT | CATLTLGNTGELFF
NA | TRBJ2-7 | TRBD1 | 14 | TRBV6-5 | TGTGCCAGCAGTTACCGAGGGGGCACCTACGAGCAGTACTTC | CASSYRGGTYEQYF
NA | TRBJ2-1 | TRBD2 | 16 | TRBV11-3 | TGTGCCAGCAGCTTGACTAGCGGGGGAGCGGGCAATGAGCAGTTCTTC | CASSLTSGGAGNEQFF
NA | TRBJ1-1 | NA | 15 | TRBV9 | TGTGCCAGCAGCGTAGATATATCTCCAGGTACTGAAGCTTTCTTT | CASSVDISPGTEAFF
few | TRBJ1-6 | TRBD1 | 16 | TRBV11-2 | TGTGCCAGCAGCCGGACAGGGGATGGCTATAATTCACCCCTCCACTTT | CASSRTGDGYNSPLHF
NA | TRBJ2-3 | NA | 15 | TRBV9 | TGTGCCAGCAGCTTTGGGGGGGCCTATACAGATACGCAGTATTTT | CASSFGGAYTDTQYF
NA | TRBJ1-6 | NA | 15 | TRBV3-1/TRBV3-2 | TGTGCCAGCAGCCAAATCAACTCCTATAATTCACCCCTCCACTTT | CASSQINSYNSPLHF
NA | TRBJ1-2 | TRBD1 | 16 | TRBV11-2 | TGTGCCAGCAGCTTCGGGGGTCCCCGGGACAGTTATGGCTACACCTTC | CASSFGGPRDSYGYTF
NA | TRBJ1-6 | NA | 14 | TRBV25-1 | TGTGCCAGCAGTGAATATTTCAGGGATTCACCCCTCCACTTT | CASSEYFRDSPLHF
few | TRBJ1-2 | NA | 14 | TRBV6-6 | TGTGCCAGCAGTTACTCGATAGGAGGGGAGGGCTACACCTTC | CASSYSIGGEGYTF
NA | TRBJ1-2 | NA | 13 | TRBV18 | TGTGCCAGCTCACTTCGACAGGAGGATGGCTACACCTTC | CASSLRQEDGYTF
once | TRBJ1-1 | TRBD1 | 14 | TRBV30 | TGTGCCTGGAGCCAGGACAGGGCTAACACTGAAGCTTTCTTT | CAWSQDRANTEAFF
once | TRBJ2-1 | NA | 15 | TRBV9 | TGTGCCAGCAGCGTGATTGATAGTTACTACAATGAGCAGTTCTTC | CASSVIDSYYNEQFF
NA | TRBJ1-1 | NA | 13 | TRBV18 | TGTGCCAGCTCTCCGGGTACCCTAGGTGAAGCTTTCTTT | CASSPGTLGEAFF
NA | TRBJ2-7 | NA | 15 | TRBV21-1 | TGTGCCAGCAGCAAGGAGACCGGGACAGCCTACGAGCAGTACTTC | CASSKETGTAYEQYF
NA | TRBJ2-7 | NA | 13 | TRBV5-4 | TGTGCCAGCAGCCAAGACAGCCGCTACGAGCAGTACTTC | CASSQDSRYEQYF
NA | TRBJ1-4 | TRBD1 | 16 | TRBV5-1 | TGCGCCAGCAGCTTGGCCGGGACAGCGCCTAATGAAAAACTGTTTTTT | CASSLAGTAPNEKLFF
NA | TRBJ1-1 | NA | 16 | TRBV9 | TGTGCCAGCAGCGTAGGTCTGGGCTTGCAGAACACTGAAGCTTTCTTT | CASSVGLGLQNTEAFF
NA | TRBJ2-2 | NA | 16 | TRBV6-6 | TGTGCCAGCAGTTACGACACCGACCCGAACACCGGGGAGCTGTTTTTT | CASSYDTDPNTGELFF
few | TRBJ1-5 | NA | 12 | TRBV19 | TGTGCCAACCCAAGTGGGGGCCAGCCCCAGCATTTT | CANPSGGQPQHF
NA | TRBJ2-3 | TRBD2 | 17 | TRBV11-2 | TGTGCCAGCAGCCCCATGACTAGCGGGAAGGCCACAGATACGCAGTATTTT | CASSPMTSGKATDTQYF
NA | TRBJ2-7 | NA | 12 | TRBV12-3/TRBV12-4 | TGTGCCAGCAGTTTGCGGAAGAGCGAGCAGTACTTC | CASSLRKSEQYF
NA | TRBJ1-2 | NA | 14 | TRBV9 | TGTGCCAGCAGCGTAGATCAGGCAATCTATGGCTACACCTTC | CASSVDQAIYGYTF
NA | TRBJ1-1 | NA | 14 | TRBV7-2 | TGTGCCAGCAGTCCCCCGCGGGGGAGCACTGAAGCTTTCTTT | CASSPPRGSTEAFF
NA | TRBJ2-7 | TRBD2 | 14 | TRBV5-4 | TGTGCCAGCAGCCTCCAGCGGGGGGGCTACGAGCAGTACTTC | CASSLQRGGYEQYF
NA | TRBJ2-7 | NA | 13 | TRBV4-1 | TGCGCCAGCAGCCAAGATTCGCGGTACGAGCAGTACTTC | CASSQDSRYEQYF